The 22 T cell receptor beta chains below all came from one sample that was sequenced in a study of T cell responses to AZD1222 COVID-19 vaccine. This table comes from immunoSEQ multiplex PCR, and its TCRdb copy is limited to in-frame clones, with some not included. Of approximately 170,000 clones in the sample, 94% are singletons; the top ten hold 4% to 5.5%. Sequencing was performed on peripheral blood, taken 28 days after the second AZD1222 dose. The receptors shown here come from an adult who received the AZD1222 COVID-19 vaccine.

In this sample, this clone turned up once. This rearrangement joins TRBV6-2 or TRBV6-3 to TRBJ2-2; 9 bases align to TRBD2. Germline V CDR1 and CDR2: MNHEY, SVGEGT. The V and J ends lost 5 bases and 5 bases, in that order; junction bases with no gene match: 15. There are 18 residues in the CDR3. CDR3 bases: TGTGCCAGCAGTGCCTCGGGACTAGCCCCTATTGGGACCGGGGAGCTGTTTTTT. Protein product: CASSASGLAPIGTGELFF.

The rearrangement joins TRBV6-4 to TRBJ2-1; D possibly corresponds to TRBD2 (6 bases). The CDR3 length is 15 residues. Germline CDR1 and CDR2: MRHNA and SNTAGT. V was clipped by 5 bases and J by 0 bases, with 11 bases between them. The CDR3 nucleotides are TGTGCCAGCAGTTTTAGCGGAAGCTCCTACAATGAGCAGTTCTTC. It is translated as CASSFSGSSYNEQFF.

The sample holds a few counts of this clone. The V gene is TRBV2, the J gene TRBJ1-5; 9 bases line up with TRBD1. The CDR3 is 15 amino acids. CDR1 SNHLY and CDR2 FYNNEI come from the germline V gene. Germline trimming cut 7 bases from V and 6 bases from J; bases unmatched to any gene: 10. The CDR3 nucleotides are TGTGCCAGCAACTGGGGACAGGGAGACACTCAGCCCCAGCATTTT. Translated, it gives CASNWGQGDTQPQHF.

This clone was counted once. This sample also contains other DNA sequences that code for the same CDR3. The chain couples TRBV6-5 to TRBJ1-1; 7 nucleotides agree with TRBD1. With V trimmed by 5 bases and J by 5 bases, 2 bases remained unmatched. Germline values: CDR1 MNHEY, CDR2 SVGAGI. The CDR3 is made up of 12 amino acids. DNA of the CDR3: TGTGCCAGCAGTCCAGGGGGGACTGAAGCTTTCTTT. The encoded protein is CASSPGGTEAFF.

The gene calls are TRBV3-1 (or the pseudogene TRBV3-2) and TRBJ1-5, with no clear D. V was trimmed by 3 bases and J by 0 bases, leaving 9 bases between them. The CDR3 contains 15 residues. Per germline, CDR1 LGHDT and CDR2 YNNKEL (reference sequence). CDR3: CASSQDYDSNQPQHF. CDR3 in DNA: TGTGCCAGCAGCCAGGACTACGATAGCAATCAGCCCCAGCATTTT.

This clone appeared a single time. In DNA, the CDR3 is TGTGCCAGCAGTTTACAGCCGGCGGAAAAACTGTTTTTT. It is translated as CASSLQPAEKLFF. This chain uses TRBV28 with TRBJ1-4; no reliable D call. V lost 2 bases to trimming and J lost 8 bases, with 9 bases between them. Germline V gene sequence: CDR1 MDHEN, CDR2 SYDVKM. The CDR3 is made up of 13 amino acids.

The chain combines TRBV7-9 with TRBJ2-3; no definite D call. CDR1 is SEHNR and CDR2 is FQNEAQ in the germline V gene (reference sequence). The germline V and J ends were trimmed by 0 bases and 2 bases, with 9 bases remaining between them. The CDR3 length is 15 residues. The CDR3 here is CASSLAARDTDTQYF. CDR3 sequence (DNA): TGTGCCAGCAGCTTAGCTGCCCGAGACACAGATACGCAGTATTTT.

The rearrangement joins TRBV2 to TRBJ2-5, with TRBD1 matching 9 bases. The CDR3 spans 14 residues. CDR1 is SNHLY and CDR2 is FYNNEI in the germline V gene. V lost 6 bases, J lost 5 bases, and 7 bases stayed unmatched. The DNA for the CDR3 is TGTGCCAGCAGGCCCGGGACAGGGTTGGAGACCCAGTACTTC. It translates to CASRPGTGLETQYF.

The chain combines TRBV5-1 with TRBJ2-3; TRBD2 is a possible D gene (7 bases). The germline V gene has CDR1 SGHRS and CDR2 YFSETQ. Trimming removed 6 bases at V and 4 bases at J, with 15 bases between. CDR3 length equals 14 residues. CDR3 DNA: TGCGCCAGCAACCCAACCGGGGGGCCAGATACGCAGTATTTT. Protein sequence: CASNPTGGPDTQYF.

The chain combines TRBV4-1 with TRBJ1-3; D gene ambiguous. Germline values: CDR1 MGHRA, CDR2 YSYEKL. This CDR3 spans 17 amino acids. Trimming took off 4 bases at V and 2 bases at J, with 18 bases between the two ends. The DNA of the CDR3 is TGCGCCAGCAGCCTATACCAGGTCGCCTCCGCTGGAAACACCATATATTTT. It specifies CASSLYQVASAGNTIYF.

The chain links TRBV20-1 to TRBJ1-2; D is undetermined. Germline CDR1 reads DFQATT; CDR2 reads SNEGSKA (reference sequence). The CDR3 runs to 10 residues. V was cut by 7 bases and J by 4 bases, with 7 bases left in between. The CDR3 nucleotides are TGCAGTGTTAAGACCTATGGCTACACCTTC. Its protein is CSVKTYGYTF.

This chain joins TRBV7-2 and TRBJ2-7, with TRBD2 matching over 13 bases. The CDR3 has 15 residues. Trimming removed 5 bases from V and 0 bases from J; junction bases left unmatched: 1. From germline, CDR1 is SGHTA and CDR2 FQGNSA. The CDR3 sequence: CASSRTSGSSYEQYF. Here the CDR3 DNA reads TGTGCCAGCAGCCGGACTAGCGGGAGCTCCTACGAGCAGTACTTC.

V usage is TRBV2 and J usage is TRBJ1-5, with TRBD1 as a possible D gene (6 bases). Germline V gives CDR1 SNHLY, CDR2 FYNNEI. V lost 2 bases and J 1 base, leaving 9 bases between the germline ends. The CDR3 has 15 amino acids. CDR3 DNA: TGTGCCAGCAGTGAACAGGGGACCAGCAATCAGCCCCAGCATTTT. Its translation: CASSEQGTSNQPQHF.

This clone came up once. This chain connects TRBV12-3 or TRBV12-4 to TRBJ2-7; a weak D match, TRBD1 (6 bases). V lost 3 bases and J lost 3, with 9 bases in between. The CDR3 contains 13 residues. The CDR3 loop reads CASSFRGNYEQYF. CDR3 DNA: TGTGCCAGCAGTTTTAGGGGGAACTACGAGCAGTACTTC.

The chain carries TRBV9 and TRBJ2-2; D unresolved. The CDR3 extends over 15 amino acids. Germline CDR1 and CDR2: SGDLS and YYNGEE. The V gene lost 3 bases and the J gene lost 7 bases, with 16 bases spanning the gap. The DNA of the CDR3 is TGTGCCAGCAGCGCCCGCCCAGACCCCGGCGGGGAGCTGTTTTTT. Translated, it gives CASSARPDPGGELFF.

V is TRBV27 and J is TRBJ2-2, with a weak D call TRBD2 (7 bases). The V and J ends lost 5 bases and 4 bases respectively, with 20 bases between them. This CDR3 has 17 amino acids. Germline V gives CDR1 MNHEY, CDR2 SMNVEV (reference sequence). CDR3 sequence reads: CASSGGAAGGSTGELFF. CDR3 bases: TGTGCCAGCAGTGGGGGGGCGGCTGGGGGTTCCACCGGGGAGCTGTTTTTT.

The V gene is TRBV28, the J gene TRBJ1-1, with D possibly TRBD1 on 5 matching bases. The V end lost 7 bases, the J end lost 4 bases, and 16 bases lay between the germline ends. This CDR3 region has 14 residues. CDR1 is MDHEN and CDR2 is SYDVKM in the germline V gene. The chain's CDR3 is CASTYGTLGTEAFF. CDR3 DNA: TGTGCCAGCACCTACGGGACCCTTGGCACTGAAGCTTTCTTT.

J is TRBJ1-6 and V is TRBV7-2; D ambiguous. This CDR3 contains 13 residues. The V gene's germline CDR1 is SGHTA and CDR2 FQGNSA. Trimming removed 3 bases from V and 10 bases from J, with 10 bases in between. The CDR3 DNA reads as TGTGCCAGCAGCTTGGTGACTAAATCACCCCTCCACTTT. Translating gives CASSLVTKSPLHF.

The chain carries TRBV10-3 and TRBJ2-1; TRBD2 matches at 11 bases. The CDR3 is made up of 14 amino acids. The ends lost 9 bases at V and 4 bases at J; junction bases unmatched: 5. Germline lookup yields CDR1 ENHRY and CDR2 SYGVKD. CDR3 residues: CAISGREGYNEQFF. Here the CDR3 DNA reads TGTGCCATTAGCGGGAGGGAGGGTTACAATGAGCAGTTCTTC.

V usage is TRBV11-2 and J usage is TRBJ2-3; 8 positions agree with TRBD2. Germline assignment: CDR1 SGHAT and CDR2 FQNNGV. CDR3 size: 16 residues. The V and J ends lost 4 bases and 1 base, in that order; junction bases with no gene match: 7. CDR3 sequence: CASSSTVGRGTDTQYF. In DNA form, the CDR3 reads TGTGCCAGCAGCTCAACCGTCGGGAGGGGCACAGATACGCAGTATTTT. The full variable domain, rest sourced from reference TRBV11-2 and TRBJ2-3, is EAGVAQSPRYKIIEKRQSVAFWCNPISGHATLYWYQQILGQGPKLLIQFQNNGVVDDSQLPKDRFSAERLKGVDSTLKIQPAKLEDSAVYLCASSSTVGRGTDTQYFGPGTRLTVL.

The chain recombines TRBV27 with TRBJ1-5, with unresolved D. The CDR3 has 13 residues. With 2 bases removed from V and 2 bases from J, the gap between germline ends came to 4 bases. Germline V gene lookup returns CDR1 MNHEY and CDR2 SMNVEV (reference sequence). The CDR3 DNA reads as TGTGCCAGCAGTTTAGCGGGCAATCAGCCCCAGCATTTT. This sequence encodes CASSLAGNQPQHF.

The chain recombines TRBV4-1 with TRBJ1-6; no clear D gene. V was pared by 0 bases and J by 0 bases, with 6 bases between. The CDR3 covers 16 residues. In germline, CDR1 is MGHRA, CDR2 YSYEKL. Here the CDR3 reads CASSQDSSSYNSPLHF. CDR3 nucleotide sequence: TGCGCCAGCAGCCAAGATTCCAGCTCCTATAATTCACCCCTCCACTTT.